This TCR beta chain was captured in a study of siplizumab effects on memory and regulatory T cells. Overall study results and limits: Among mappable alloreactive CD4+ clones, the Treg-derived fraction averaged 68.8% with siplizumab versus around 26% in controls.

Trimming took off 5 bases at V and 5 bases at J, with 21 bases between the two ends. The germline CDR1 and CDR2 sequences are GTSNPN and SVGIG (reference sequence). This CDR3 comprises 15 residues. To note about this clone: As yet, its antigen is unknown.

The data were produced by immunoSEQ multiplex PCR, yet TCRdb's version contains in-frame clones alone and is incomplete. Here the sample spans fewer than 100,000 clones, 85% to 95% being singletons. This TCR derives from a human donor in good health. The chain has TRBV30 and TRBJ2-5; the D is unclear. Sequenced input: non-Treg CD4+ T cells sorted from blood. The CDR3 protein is CAWLPALLSEETQYF. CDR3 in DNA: TGTGCCTGGCTCCCCGCGCTACTTTCGGAGGAGACCCAGTACTTC.